Included here is one T cell receptor beta chain sequence, with context. The specificity of this receptor is unknown. No clone much larger than this one lies a single base away; base qualities are absent. The approximately 39 donors, aged about 6 to 100 years, were systemically healthy Caucasian individuals from Russia. Each donor gave 9 to 10 milliliters of peripheral blood, collected into EDTA-treated Vacutainer tubes. Ficoll-Paque density-gradient centrifugation was used to isolate PBMCs, with at least 7 million per sample. Total RNA, at least 6 micrograms per sample, was extracted from PBMCs with Trizol reagent. Naive CD45RAhigh/CD27high T cell percentages were measured by flow cytometry on a PBMC aliquot from every donor. The library was produced with 5' RACE. The instrument was an Illumina HiSeq 2500. A second PCR of roughly 6 to 11 cycles was run with a J-beta primer mix and a sample-barcoded 5' primer. Each TCR beta cDNA molecule received a unique molecular identifier from a template-switch 5' adaptor carrying 12 random nucleotides. Each sample yielded at least 2.5 million CDR3-containing paired-end reads. First-strand cDNA was synthesized from all RNA with the Mint cDNA synthesis kit, primed by a TRBC-specific oligonucleotide. All cDNA was treated with uracil-DNA glycosylase and then went through a first 18-cycle PCR with the universal primers M1SS and BC2_uni_R. The source study handled its data this way. Each sample was normalized by randomly selecting 1 million high-quality reads, each carrying a distinct molecular identifier. Reads with shared molecular identifiers were discarded instead of being binned into consensus sequences. MiTCR, run with a Q25 quality threshold and the strictest error-elimination algorithm, handled CDR3 identification, clonotype clustering and error correction. Lower-bound total TCR beta diversity was estimated with a nonparametric unseen species model using Euler transformation. The public reads were quality trimmed at Q25 with fastp and then assembled into clones with MiXCR by TCRdb, keeping productive beta chains. CDR3 protein sequences are deduplicated, and each keeps its most common genes and DNA. It is TCRdb's table, rather than the study itself, that gives the V and J calls and clone size. Within this sample are more than 700,000 distinct CDR3 sequences, with about half of them counted one time only. Jointly, the top ten make up 15% to 20% of the sample.

The data stem from a study of blood T cells in healthy people across ages (dated by TCRdb to 2013 to 2016). Study-wide context: In model experiments, template switching captured roughly one uniquely barcoded TCR beta cDNA molecule for every two T cells. Using the same blood draw, the study looked at two additional independent replicas of 1 million unique cDNA reads for two donors, one aged 18 to 29 and the other aged 80 or older. To avoid experimental bias, donors of different ages were distributed randomly across sequencing lanes. The donors were split into four age groups: young (average around 17 years), middle-aged (more than 35), aged (over 55) and long-lived (roughly 80). Age-related changes in TCR beta repertoire diversity were measured in the study by deep sequencing normalized with unique cDNA molecular identifiers. Study-level results and caveats: Since profiling was done on bulk unsorted PBMCs, naive and antigen-experienced compartments could not be conclusively compared. Donor CMV infection status was unknown, potentially confounding age-related changes in expanded clonotypes. Compared with the aged group, more naive CD4+ T cells, fewer expanded clones and increased TCR diversity were shown by the long-lived group, suggesting age selection. Estimates of total diversity based on one million sequenced T cells were regarded as lower bounds and as underestimates. As age increased, observed TCR beta diversity per million T cells dropped in a roughly linear way, and a significant reduction was already evident by age about 40. Observed TCR beta diversity correlated strongly with the percentage of naive T cells measured by flow cytometry.

The germline V gene encodes CDR1 DFQATT and CDR2 SNEGSKA (reference sequence). Spanning cysteine to phenylalanine, the CDR3 consists of 15 amino acids. Just the 45-base CDR3 DNA is kept, in frame starting at base 1. The chain is made from TRBV20-1 and TRBJ2-4; 7 central nucleotides agree with TRBD2. The J call may be incorrect, as the DNA end agrees better with TRBJ2-7. This TCR derives from an elderly man in good health. Sequencing input: blood. The CDR3 corresponds to CSAMGVREGLREQYF. In nucleotides, the sequence is TGCAGTGCTATGGGGGTTAGGGAGGGTCTACGCGAGCAGTACTTC.